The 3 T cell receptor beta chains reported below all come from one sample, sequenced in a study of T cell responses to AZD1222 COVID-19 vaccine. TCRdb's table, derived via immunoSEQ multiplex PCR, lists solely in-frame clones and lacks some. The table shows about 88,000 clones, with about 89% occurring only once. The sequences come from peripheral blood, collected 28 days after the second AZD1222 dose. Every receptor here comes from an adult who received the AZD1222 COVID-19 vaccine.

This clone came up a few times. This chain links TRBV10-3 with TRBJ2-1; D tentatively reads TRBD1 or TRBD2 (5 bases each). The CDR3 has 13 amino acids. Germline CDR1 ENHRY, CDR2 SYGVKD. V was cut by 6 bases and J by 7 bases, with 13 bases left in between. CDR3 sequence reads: CAIRRGGENEQFF. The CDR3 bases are TGTGCCATCAGGAGGGGTGGAGAGAATGAGCAGTTCTTC.

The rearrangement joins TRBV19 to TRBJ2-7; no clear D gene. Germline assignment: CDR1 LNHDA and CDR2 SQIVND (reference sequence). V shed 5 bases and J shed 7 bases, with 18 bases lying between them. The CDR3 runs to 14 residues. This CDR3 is CASSHGPEMGEQYF. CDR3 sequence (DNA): TGTGCCAGTAGTCACGGGCCGGAGATGGGGGAGCAGTACTTC.

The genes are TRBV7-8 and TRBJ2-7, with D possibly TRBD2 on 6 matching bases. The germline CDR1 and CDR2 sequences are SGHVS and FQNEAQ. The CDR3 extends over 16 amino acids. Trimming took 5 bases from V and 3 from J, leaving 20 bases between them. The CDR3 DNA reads TGTGCCAGCAGCCCCAGAAGAGTAGCTAGCGTCTACGAGCAGTACTTC. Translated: CASSPRRVASVYEQYF.